This T cell receptor beta chain comes out of a study of cytomegalovirus exposure and HLA in healthy donors. Study-wide background: HLA-typed donors were the source of 83 million or so unique TCRs, which an early data release held.

Vbeta (60) and Jbeta (13) primers were used in the PCR. The protocol was immunoSEQ multiplex PCR, while the TCRdb copy is restricted to in-frame clones and leaves out a portion. The sample yields roughly 140,000 clones, about 80% seen once. The germline CDR1 and CDR2 sequences are KGHSH and LQKENI. Trimming removed 1 base at V and 2 bases at J, with 9 bases between. The CDR3 spans 14 residues. V and J are TRBV18 and TRBJ2-7, with D perhaps TRBD1 (5 bases). This sequence originates from a woman between 18 and 29 years old in good health and CMV-seropositive. What was sequenced was PBMCs. The CDR3 is CASSPRDSPYEQYF. The CDR3 nucleotides are TGTGCCAGCTCACCACGCGACAGTCCCTACGAGCAGTACTTC.